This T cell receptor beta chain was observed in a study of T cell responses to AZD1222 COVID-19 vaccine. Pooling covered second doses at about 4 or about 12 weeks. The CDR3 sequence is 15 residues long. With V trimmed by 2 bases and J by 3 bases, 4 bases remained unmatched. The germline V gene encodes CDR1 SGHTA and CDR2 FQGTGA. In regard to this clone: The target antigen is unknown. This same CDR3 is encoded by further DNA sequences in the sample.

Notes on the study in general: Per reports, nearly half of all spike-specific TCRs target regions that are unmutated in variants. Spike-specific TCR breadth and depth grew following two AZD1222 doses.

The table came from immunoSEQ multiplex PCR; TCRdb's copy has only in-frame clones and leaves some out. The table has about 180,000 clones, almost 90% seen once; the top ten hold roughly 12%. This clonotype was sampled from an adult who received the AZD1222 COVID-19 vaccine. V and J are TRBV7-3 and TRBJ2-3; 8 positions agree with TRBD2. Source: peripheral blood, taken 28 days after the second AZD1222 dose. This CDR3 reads CASSLAGGRTDTQYF. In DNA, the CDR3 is TGTGCCAGCAGCTTAGCGGGGGGTAGAACAGATACGCAGTATTTT.